This T cell receptor (beta chain) was identified during a study of T cells after yellow fever vaccination. General study findings and limits: Boosting was followed by the reappearance of most primary-vaccination clones (roughly 96% CD4, about 90% CD8). Repertoires obtained by FACS sorting could include abundant clonotypes that entered as contaminants from the bulk population.

With V trimmed by 7 bases and J by 2 bases, 5 bases remained unmatched. The germline CDR1 and CDR2 sequences are MNHEY and SVGEGT. The CDR3 extends over 13 amino acids. Researchers made TCR cDNA using 5'RACE template switching, and this step added a universal primer site and UMIs. TCRdb reprocessed the 5' RACE reads via MiXCR and lists one record per CDR3 protein. This sample carries about 85,000 distinct CDR3 sequences, about an eighth of them seen once, and the ten largest clones take just under 25%. Specimen: CD8+ T cells not binding an NS4B(214-222) dextramer, sorted from PBMCs, collected 21 days after the first yellow fever vaccination. The TCR sequence derives from a man younger than 35 who received the YFV17D yellow fever vaccine. This chain uses TRBV6-2 or TRBV6-3 with TRBJ2-7; 7 positions agree with TRBD1. In DNA, the CDR3 is TGTGCCAGCAAGGGACAGCGCACCTACGAGCAGTACTTC. As protein: CASKGQRTYEQYF.